A selection of T cell receptor beta chains follows, all from one sample in a study of OX40 agonist ivuxolimab in advanced cancers. This table comes from immunoSEQ multiplex PCR, and its TCRdb copy is limited to in-frame clones, with some not included. The sample has 25,000 to 35,000 clones; 90% to 95% are singletons. Material: CD4+ or CD8+ T cells sorted from blood, obtained in a trial of the OX40 agonist ivuxolimab. Receptors originate from an adult with an advanced solid tumor such as melanoma, head and neck, liver or kidney cancer. Each CDR3 is given with its conserved first and last residue. The D gene is left open where the match is weak. The listing skips clone size in some rows; elsewhere it reads once, few, many or a size class.

v_gene	d_gene	abundance	j_gene	CDR3nt	CDR3aa
TRBV9	NA	NA	TRBJ2-7	TGTGCCAGCAGCGTAGGTCGGCTAGCGATTGACTACGAGCAGTACTTC	CASSVGRLAIDYEQYF
TRBV7-9	NA	NA	TRBJ2-7	TGTGCCAGCAGCACTCGAAGGACCGATGCCTACGAGCAGTACTTC	CASSTRRTDAYEQYF
TRBV5-4	TRBD2	NA	TRBJ2-7	TGTGCCAGCAGCTTGGTAGAGGATATCTTGGCGGGGGAAACGGGCGAGCAGTACTTC	CASSLVEDILAGETGEQYF
TRBV7-8	TRBD2	NA	TRBJ2-1	TGTGCCAGCAGCCCGGGACTAGCGGGGAACAATGAGCAGTTCTTC	CASSPGLAGNNEQFF
TRBV7-9	TRBD2	NA	TRBJ2-1	TGTGCCAGCAGCCCCGGACTAGTTTCCTACAATGAGCAGTTCTTC	CASSPGLVSYNEQFF
TRBV28	TRBD1	NA	TRBJ2-3	TGTGCCAGCAGTCCGATCTGGACAGGGTGGACAGATACGCAGTATTTT	CASSPIWTGWTDTQYF
TRBV9	TRBD1	medium-sized	TRBJ1-3	TGTGCCAGCAGCTCCGGACAGGGCCTTATATATTTT	CASSSGQGLIYF
TRBV5-1	TRBD1	NA	TRBJ2-3	TGCGCCAGCAGCCCATGGGACAGGGGAATTGATACGCAGTATTTT	CASSPWDRGIDTQYF
TRBV27	TRBD2	NA	TRBJ2-7	TGTGCCACCAGAGAGTCAAGCGGGAGCCTACACTACGAGCAGTACTTC	CATRESSGSLHYEQYF
TRBV11-2	NA	NA	TRBJ2-7	TGTGCCAGCACATCGGACAGTTTTGACTACGAGCAGTACTTC	CASTSDSFDYEQYF
TRBV4-3	NA	NA	TRBJ2-2	TGCGCCAGCAGCCAAGGGACCGGGGAGCTGTTTTTT	CASSQGTGELFF
TRBV27	NA	NA	TRBJ1-1	TGTGCCAGCAGTTTGCGAGGGGGAGGAACTGAAGCTTTCTTT	CASSLRGGGTEAFF
TRBV5-1	NA	NA	TRBJ2-7	TGCGCCAGCAGCGGAGAACAGGGGACTATCTCCTACGAGCAGTACTTC	CASSGEQGTISYEQYF
TRBV7-9	NA	NA	TRBJ1-6	TGTGCCAGCAGCTTAGGGCAGGGTTCTTCACCCCTCCACTTT	CASSLGQGSSPLHF
TRBV29-1	NA	NA	TRBJ1-1	TGCAGCGTTGAAATTCTACGGGGGACAACCGCCTTGACTGAAGCTTTCTTT	CSVEILRGTTALTEAFF
TRBV20-1	NA	NA	TRBJ2-4	TGCAGTGCTAGAGAGGGCTTCCAGTACTTC	CSAREGFQYF
TRBV28	NA	NA	TRBJ2-1	TGTGCCAGCAGTTTATTGGGGAGCTCCTACAATGAGCAGTTCTTC	CASSLLGSSYNEQFF
TRBV11-3	NA	NA	TRBJ2-1	TGTGCCAGCAGCCAATACAGTGTCTCCTACAATGAGCAGTTCTTC	CASSQYSVSYNEQFF
TRBV7-9	NA	few	TRBJ2-7	TGTGCCAGCAGCGGGAGTCTGTCCTACGAGCAGTACTTC	CASSGSLSYEQYF
TRBV19	TRBD1	NA	TRBJ1-2	TGTGCCGCGGGACAGGGGGGCTACTATGGCTACACCTTC	CAAGQGGYYGYTF
TRBV10-1	NA	NA	TRBJ1-3	TGCGCCAGCAGTCGTGGTGACCGCGCTGGAAACACCATATATTTT	CASSRGDRAGNTIYF
TRBV5-5	TRBD1	NA	TRBJ1-2	TGTGCCAGCAGCCCTCAGGGGGCTGACTATGGCTACACCTTC	CASSPQGADYGYTF
TRBV9	TRBD2	NA	TRBJ2-1	TGTGCCAGCAGCGTAGCTAACTTTTGGCGGGAGGGTTTTCACAATGAGCAGTTCTTC	CASSVANFWREGFHNEQFF
TRBV19	TRBD1	NA	TRBJ2-5	TGTGCCAGCAGGGGGCTGGGAGAGACCCAGTACTTC	CASRGLGETQYF
TRBV5-4	NA	NA	TRBJ2-7	TGTGCCAGCAGCTTTTCGGGTTCTTACGAGCAGTACTTC	CASSFSGSYEQYF
TRBV6-6	NA	NA	TRBJ2-1	TGTGCCAGCAGTTACTCGGAGGGAGTACACTACAATGAGCAGTTCTTC	CASSYSEGVHYNEQFF
TRBV6-5	NA	NA	TRBJ2-7	TGTGCCAGCAGTTACCCAGGGCGACCCTACGAGCAGTACTTC	CASSYPGRPYEQYF
TRBV5-6	NA	NA	TRBJ2-1	TGTGCCAGCAGCTTGTTTGGGACCGAGCAGTTCTTC	CASSLFGTEQFF
TRBV29-1	NA	NA	TRBJ2-2	TGCAGCGTGGACACAGGGCCCGGGGAGCTGTTTTTT	CSVDTGPGELFF
TRBV4-3	TRBD1	NA	TRBJ2-2	TGCGCCAGCAGCCAAGATAGACAGGGGGACACCGGGGAGCTGTTTTTT	CASSQDRQGDTGELFF
TRBV19	TRBD1	few	TRBJ1-5	TGTGCCAGTAGTATCGGGACAGGGGGCCGCACTCAGCCCCAGCATTTT	CASSIGTGGRTQPQHF
TRBV10-3	TRBD2	once	TRBJ2-6	TGTGCCATCAGTGAGCTGGGGACTAGCAAAATCTCTGGGGCCAACGTCCTGACTTTC	CAISELGTSKISGANVLTF
TRBV7-9	TRBD1	NA	TRBJ2-7	TGTGCCAGCAGTCAACCGGGACAGCGCTACGAGCAGTACTTC	CASSQPGQRYEQYF
TRBV7-9	NA	NA	TRBJ1-2	TGTGCCAGCAGCCTAGACTCCGACGGCTACACCTTC	CASSLDSDGYTF
TRBV12-5	NA	NA	TRBJ2-1	TGTGCTAGTGGTTTGGGGACTTCCTACAATGAGCAGTTCTTC	CASGLGTSYNEQFF
TRBV27	TRBD1	once	TRBJ1-5	TGTGCCAGCAGTTGGACAGGGGGCTATCAGCCCCAGCATTTT	CASSWTGGYQPQHF
TRBV5-1	NA	NA	TRBJ2-7	TGCGCCAGCAGCTTGTCAGGGGACAACGAGCAGTACTTC	CASSLSGDNEQYF